This entry features one TCR beta chain sequence. Sequencing used immunoSEQ multiplex PCR; TCRdb keeps in-frame clones, though not all of them. The data hold about 47,000 clones, with over 90% observed a single time. Germline CDR1 is SGHTA and CDR2 is FQGNSA. The CDR3 covers 14 residues. V trimming: 10 bases; J trimming: 5 bases; junction bases outside the gene matches: 12. This entry belongs to a study of T cell changes during pregnancy in multiple sclerosis. The specimen comprised peripheral blood, sampled in the third trimester of pregnancy. This chain joins TRBV7-2 and TRBJ2-3; the match to TRBD1 covers 7 bases. The TCR sequence derives from a female donor with multiple sclerosis, enrolled in a pregnancy study. CDR3 loop: CATQSRRGLDTQYF. The DNA of the CDR3 is TGTGCCACTCAGAGTCGCAGGGGGTTAGATACGCAGTATTTT.